Listed here are 8 T cell receptor beta chains from one sample, sequenced in a study of shared T cell receptors in the human thymus. The assay was immunoSEQ multiplex PCR, and TCRdb's table has in-frame clones only and misses some. The sample lists roughly 500,000 clones; approximately 80% were seen once. The same data also contributed to another study, on human thymus T cells.

Sequences were obtained from thymocytes. The source of these receptors is a boy under two years old with a congenital heart defect.

This chain uses TRBV6-5 with TRBJ2-1; D not certain. The V gene's germline CDR1 is MNHEY and CDR2 SVGAGI. The V gene lost 2 bases and the J gene lost 6 bases, with 14 bases spanning the gap. The CDR3 runs to 15 residues. This chain's CDR3 is CASSYDGVAANEQFF. In DNA, the CDR3 is TGTGCCAGCAGTTACGACGGTGTAGCCGCCAATGAGCAGTTCTTC.

The rearrangement joins TRBV30 to TRBJ2-1, with a tentative D call TRBD1 (5 bases). The CDR3 length is 18 residues. Trimming removed 0 bases from V and 2 bases from J, with 20 bases in between. Germline assignment: CDR1 GTSNPN and CDR2 SVGIG (reference sequence). As DNA, the CDR3 is TGTGCCTGGAGTGTGGGGCCCGGTCAGCTCATCCCCTACAATGAGCAGTTCTTC. This encodes CAWSVGPGQLIPYNEQFF.

This chain connects TRBV10-3 to TRBJ2-1; weak D call: TRBD2 (7 bases). The V gene's germline CDR1 is ENHRY and CDR2 SYGVKD. The CDR3 covers 16 residues. Trimming shortened V by 2 bases and J by 1 base, and 12 bases separated the two germline ends. In DNA, the CDR3 is TGTGCCATCAGTGAGACCGCGGGGGCATCCTACAATGAGCAGTTCTTC. Encoded protein: CAISETAGASYNEQFF.

This CDR3 reads CASSPSGGVYYGYTF. The CDR3 DNA is TGTGCCAGCAGCCCTTCGGGGGGGGTATACTATGGCTACACCTTC. The gene calls are TRBV7-9 and TRBJ1-2; D is possibly TRBD1 (5 bases). Germline assignment: CDR1 SEHNR and CDR2 FQNEAQ (reference sequence). The CDR3 has 15 amino acids. The V gene lost 5 bases and the J gene lost 3 bases, with 16 bases spanning the gap.

This clone showed up just once. The chain recombines TRBV7-6 with TRBJ2-1; TRBD2 agrees at 7 bases. J gave up 0 bases and V 2 bases, and 4 bases lay outside the gene matches. Per the germline V gene, CDR1 is SGHVS and CDR2 is FNYEAQ. The CDR3 extends over 16 amino acids. CDR3 nucleotide sequence: TGTGCCAGCAGCTTAACTAGCGTGAGCTCCTACAATGAGCAGTTCTTC. This gives the protein CASSLTSVSSYNEQFF.

In this sample, this clone turned up a few times. This chain connects TRBV4-1 to TRBJ2-2, with D maybe TRBD2 (6 bases). Trimming took 0 bases from V and 0 from J, leaving 8 bases between them. This CDR3 is 16 amino acids long. Germline V gene sequence: CDR1 MGHRA, CDR2 YSYEKL. The CDR3 DNA sequence: TGCGCCAGCAGCCAAGACGCGGGAACGAACACCGGGGAGCTGTTTTTT. This encodes CASSQDAGTNTGELFF.

The chain joins TRBV10-3 to TRBJ2-5, with 10 bases aligning to TRBD2. The germline CDR1 and CDR2 sequences are ENHRY and SYGVKD. The CDR3 totals 15 residues. V lost 6 bases to trimming and J lost 4 bases; unmatched junction nucleotides: 8. CDR3 amino acids: CAIRGTSEILETQYF. CDR3 DNA: TGTGCCATCAGGGGGACTAGCGAGATCTTAGAGACCCAGTACTTC.

The CDR3: CASSLRLAVNNEQFF. In DNA form, the CDR3 reads TGTGCCAGCAGCTTACGGCTAGCGGTTAATAATGAGCAGTTCTTC. The rearrangement uses TRBV11-2 and TRBJ2-1, with 7 bases identical to TRBD2. Germline loops: CDR1 SGHAT, CDR2 FQNNGV. The trim removed 2 bases at V and 7 bases at J, leaving 8 bases unmatched. This CDR3 region has 15 residues.